Below, 22 T cell receptor beta chains from the same sample are listed, as sequenced in a study of OX40 agonist ivuxolimab in advanced cancers. Assay: immunoSEQ multiplex PCR; the TCRdb copy retains only in-frame clones and omits some. This table has about 52,000 clones, around 94% appearing once. The sample consisted of CD4+ or CD8+ T cells sorted from blood, taken in a trial of the OX40 agonist ivuxolimab. These receptors originate from an adult with an advanced solid tumor such as melanoma, head and neck, liver or kidney cancer.

The V and J genes are TRBV9 and TRBJ2-3; the match to TRBD1 covers 9 bases. This CDR3 contains 14 residues. From germline, CDR1 is SGDLS and CDR2 YYNGEE. Unmatched junction bases numbered 10, after V lost 4 bases and J lost 10 bases. The CDR3 here is CASSMDRGASSQYF. The CDR3 DNA is TGTGCCAGCAGCATGGACAGGGGCGCCTCCTCGCAGTATTTT.

The V and J genes are TRBV29-1 and TRBJ2-5; D perhaps matches TRBD2 (6 bases). V was shortened by 4 bases and J by 9 bases, with 12 bases between the two germline ends. The CDR3 runs 11 residues. Per the germline V gene, CDR1 is SQVTM and CDR2 is ANQGSEA. For the CDR3, the DNA is TGCAGCGTTGCCGCCGGCGGGGCCCAGTACTTC. The encoded protein is CSVAAGGAQYF.

J is TRBJ2-1 and V is TRBV4-3; 12 nucleotides align to TRBD2. The CDR3 runs to 16 residues. The trim removed 0 bases at V and 4 bases at J, leaving 1 base unmatched. CDR1 and CDR2 (germline): LGHNA, YSLEER. CDR3 loop: CASSQEGLAGYNEQFF. CDR3 DNA sequence: TGCGCCAGCAGCCAAGAAGGACTAGCGGGATACAATGAGCAGTTCTTC.

The V gene is TRBV4-2, the J gene TRBJ2-1; D is ambiguous. From germline, CDR1 is LGHNA and CDR2 YNFKEQ. The V gene lost 0 bases and the J gene lost 7 bases, with 10 bases spanning the gap. The CDR3 length is 14 residues. The CDR3 protein is CASSQDLNPNEQFF. Here the CDR3 DNA reads TGTGCCAGCAGCCAAGATTTAAATCCTAATGAGCAGTTCTTC.

This chain links TRBV4-2 with TRBJ1-1; D perhaps matches TRBD1 (5 bases). CDR3 length: 13 amino acids. Germline lookup yields CDR1 LGHNA and CDR2 YNFKEQ. V shed 1 base and J shed 3 bases, with 6 bases lying between them. CDR3 DNA sequence: TGTGCCAGCAGCCAAGGACAGTACACTGAAGCTTTCTTT. Translated, it gives CASSQGQYTEAFF.

The V gene is TRBV7-6, the J gene TRBJ2-2, with TRBD2 identical over 14 bases. From germline, CDR1 is SGHVS and CDR2 FNYEAQ. Trimming removed 5 bases from V and 6 bases from J; junction bases left unmatched: 5. The CDR3 is made up of 16 amino acids. The CDR3 region is CASSPGTSGSPGELFF. Written as DNA, the CDR3 is TGTGCCAGCAGCCCTGGGACTAGCGGGAGCCCCGGGGAGCTGTTTTTT.

This clone came up once. The V gene is TRBV28, the J gene TRBJ2-3, with a tentative D call TRBD2 (6 bases). Germline V gene sequence: CDR1 MDHEN, CDR2 SYDVKM. Deletions cut 4 bases from V and 3 bases from J, with 14 bases between. CDR3 length: 15 amino acids. CDR3 bases: TGTGCCAGCAGTTGGACTTTGGGAGGAACAGATACGCAGTATTTT. This encodes CASSWTLGGTDTQYF.

The chain carries TRBV7-9 and TRBJ2-5; 9 nucleotides align to TRBD2. The better agreement between TRBJ2-7 and the DNA end casts doubt on the J call. This CDR3 region has 16 residues. The germline CDR1 and CDR2 sequences are SEHNR and FQNEAQ (reference sequence). CDR3 region: CASSLGVAGVPYEQYF. CDR3 coding DNA: TGTGCCAGCAGCTTAGGGGTAGCGGGAGTCCCCTACGAGCAGTACTTC.

The chain carries TRBV4-1 and TRBJ2-7; D is unclear. V lost 0 bases and J 2 bases, leaving 11 bases between the germline ends. The CDR3 totals 15 residues. Germline V lookup: CDR1 MGHRA, CDR2 YSYEKL. The CDR3, as DNA: TGCGCCAGCAGCCAAGATTATCCGGGTACCTACGAGCAGTACTTC. Protein product: CASSQDYPGTYEQYF.

This clone showed up just once. V usage is TRBV27 and J usage is TRBJ2-1; 9 bases fit TRBD1. Looked up from germline, CDR1 is MNHEY and CDR2 is SMNVEV (reference sequence). With 4 bases clipped from V and 0 bases from J, the junction kept 1 base outside the gene matches. This CDR3 has 15 amino acids. The CDR3 sequence: CASSWTGVSYNEQFF. The DNA of the CDR3 is TGTGCCAGCAGTTGGACAGGGGTCTCCTACAATGAGCAGTTCTTC.

This chain uses TRBV7-3 with TRBJ1-2, with a weak D call TRBD1 (6 bases). This CDR3 spans 14 amino acids. Germline lookup yields CDR1 SGHTA and CDR2 FQGTGA. V was pared by 2 bases and J by 4 bases, with 11 bases between. CDR3 nucleotides: TGTGCCAGCAGCTTATGGGACACCCGCTATGGCTACACCTTC. Translating it yields CASSLWDTRYGYTF.

As DNA, the CDR3 is TGTGCCAGCAGCTGGGGGACAGGGGGCATCTATGGCTACACCTTC. This encodes CASSWGTGGIYGYTF. V and J are TRBV28 and TRBJ1-2; 12 bases are a match to TRBD1. V dropped 6 bases and J dropped 4; count of bases not matched to a gene: 6. In germline, CDR1 is MDHEN, CDR2 SYDVKM. The CDR3 covers 15 residues.

The chain employs TRBV7-8 and TRBJ2-3, with D maybe TRBD2 (6 bases). V gave up 4 bases and J gave up 3 bases, with 8 bases separating them. Germline V lookup: CDR1 SGHVS, CDR2 FQNEAQ. This CDR3 is built from 13 residues. The CDR3 DNA reads as TGTGCCAGCAGCTCCGGGAGTACAGATACGCAGTATTTT. It translates to CASSSGSTDTQYF.

The chain links TRBV6-4 to TRBJ2-1; 9 bases agree with TRBD2. The V gene end was trimmed by 3 bases and the J gene end by 0 bases; junction bases not matched to a gene: 15. The CDR3 runs 20 residues. The V gene's germline CDR1 is MRHNA and CDR2 SNTAGT. The DNA of the CDR3 is TGTGCCAGCAGTGAACACGGACTAGCGCTTACTATGAGCTCCTACAATGAGCAGTTCTTC. This codes for CASSEHGLALTMSSYNEQFF.

The DNA for the CDR3 is TGCAGTGCTAGCACGTACAATGAGCAGTTCTTC. Amino acid sequence: CSASTYNEQFF. The chain recombines TRBV20-1 with TRBJ2-1; D is unclear. CDR1 is DFQATT and CDR2 is SNEGSKA in the germline V gene (reference sequence). This CDR3 has 11 residues. Trimming cost V 3 bases and J 4 bases, with 4 bases left between them.

The CDR3 bases are TGCGCCAGCAGCTTCGGGACTAGCGGGAGGGGCCTCTCCTACGAGCAGTACTTC. Translation gives CASSFGTSGRGLSYEQYF. The gene calls are TRBV5-1 and TRBJ2-7, with TRBD2 matching over 16 bases. V was clipped by 2 bases and J by 0 bases; unmatched bases: 5. The CDR3 loop spans 18 amino acids. Germline CDR1 SGHRS, CDR2 YFSETQ.

V gene TRBV19 combines with J gene TRBJ1-5; 7 nucleotides agree with TRBD1. Germline values: CDR1 LNHDA, CDR2 SQIVND (reference sequence). This CDR3 spans 17 amino acids. Trimming cost V 3 bases and J 1 base; bases outside gene matches: 9. This CDR3 reads CASSIPPHRGSNQPQHF. The CDR3 DNA reads TGTGCCAGTAGTATCCCCCCTCACAGGGGCAGCAATCAGCCCCAGCATTTT.

V gene TRBV30 combines with J gene TRBJ1-2; TRBD1 matches 9 bases. The V segment lost 3 bases and the J segment 8 bases; nucleotides outside the gene matches: 7. Germline CDR1 reads GTSNPN; CDR2 reads SVGIG (reference sequence). There are 13 residues in the CDR3. DNA of the CDR3: TGTGCCTGGAGAACACAGGGGGCGGACGGCTACACCTTC. This codes for CAWRTQGADGYTF.

The chain couples TRBV5-1 to TRBJ1-6; 11 nucleotides align to TRBD1. Germline V lookup: CDR1 SGHRS, CDR2 YFSETQ. The junction had 9 bases not matched to a gene; V was cut back by 4 bases and J by 9 bases. The CDR3 contains 16 residues. CDR3: CASSNADRGLFSPLHF. DNA of the CDR3: TGCGCCAGCAGCAATGCGGACAGGGGGCTCTTTTCACCCCTCCACTTT.

The chain is built from TRBV19 and TRBJ2-6, with 10 bases identical to TRBD2. This CDR3 is built from 17 residues. Unmatched junction bases numbered 3, after V lost 1 base and J lost 3 bases. The germline V gene has CDR1 LNHDA and CDR2 SQIVND (reference sequence). The CDR3 loop reads CASSIVAGGVGANVLTF. The CDR3 DNA reads as TGTGCCAGTAGTATAGTAGCGGGAGGAGTTGGGGCCAACGTCCTGACTTTC. The full variable domain, with the rest looked up from reference TRBV19 and TRBJ2-6, is DGGITQSPKYLFRKEGQNVTLSCEQNLNHDAMYWYRQDPGQGLRLIYYSQIVNDFQKGDIAEGYSVSREKKESFPLTVTSAQKNPTAFYLCASSIVAGGVGANVLTFGAGSRLTVL.

The chain recombines TRBV4-1 with TRBJ2-7; D unresolved. The germline V gene has CDR1 MGHRA and CDR2 YSYEKL. The CDR3 contains 13 residues. V shed 5 bases and J shed 5 bases, with 13 bases lying between them. The CDR3 sequence: CASSAAPFHEQYF. The DNA of the CDR3 is TGCGCCAGCAGCGCCGCTCCGTTTCACGAGCAGTACTTC.

CDR3 amino acids: CASSSSGPQMGEQYF. The CDR3 nucleotides are TGCGCCAGCAGTTCTAGCGGACCCCAAATGGGCGAGCAGTACTTC. The genes are TRBV5-1 and TRBJ2-7, with 7 bases identical to TRBD2. Germline assignment: CDR1 SGHRS and CDR2 YFSETQ. The CDR3 totals 15 residues. V was pared by 5 bases and J by 6 bases, with 14 bases of the junction left unmatched.